The 22 T cell receptor beta chains given below trace back to one sample, sequenced in a study of radiotherapy plus CTLA-4 blockade in lung cancer. The repertoire was sequenced with immunoSEQ multiplex PCR; TCRdb's copy has only in-frame clones and lacks some. The sample shows 35,000 to 40,000 clones, approximately 85% of them seen only once. The specimen comprised peripheral blood, sampled from a patient treated with radiotherapy plus ipilimumab. The origin of the receptors is a human donor with non-small cell lung cancer who had stable disease on radiotherapy plus ipilimumab.

The chain uses TRBV15 and TRBJ2-1; possible D gene TRBD2, 6 bases. Germline CDR1 reads LNHNV; CDR2 reads YYDKDF (reference sequence). Trimming took 1 base from V and 5 from J, leaving 12 bases between them. CDR3 size: 15 residues. This chain's CDR3 is CATSRGYGGNNEQFF. The CDR3, as DNA: TGTGCCACCAGCAGAGGGTACGGGGGAAACAATGAGCAGTTCTTC.

This chain joins TRBV19 and TRBJ1-2; 7 nucleotides line up with TRBD1. CDR3 size: 15 residues. Germline CDR1 is LNHDA and CDR2 is SQIVND (reference sequence). V lost 5 bases and J lost 3; bases outside the gene matches: 9. The DNA of the CDR3 is TGTGCCAGTAGTGCGAGGACAGGTCCGGACTATGGCTACACCTTC. It codes for CASSARTGPDYGYTF.

The chain combines TRBV2 with TRBJ1-1; no firm D call. The V gene's germline CDR1 is SNHLY and CDR2 FYNNEI. This CDR3 is built from 13 residues. V was clipped by 4 bases and J by 0 bases, with 6 bases between them. CDR3 sequence reads: CASSGLMNTEAFF. CDR3 nucleotide sequence: TGTGCCAGCAGTGGGCTGATGAACACTGAAGCTTTCTTT.

V and J are TRBV27 and TRBJ2-6; 11 positions match TRBD1. The V segment lost 2 bases and the J segment 0 bases; nucleotides outside the gene matches: 6. The CDR3 length is 19 residues. The germline V gene has CDR1 MNHEY and CDR2 SMNVEV (reference sequence). The CDR3 reads CASSLKPGQGVSGANVLTF. DNA of the CDR3: TGTGCCAGCAGTTTAAAACCGGGACAGGGGGTCTCTGGGGCCAACGTCCTGACTTTC.

The CDR3 DNA is TGTGCCAGCAGCCCAGAGGACAGTCCCTACGAGCAGTACTTC. It yields the protein CASSPEDSPYEQYF. The chain employs TRBV9 and TRBJ2-7; D may be TRBD1 (6 bases). Trimming shortened V by 4 bases and J by 2 bases, and 13 bases separated the two germline ends. CDR1 SGDLS and CDR2 YYNGEE come from the germline V gene. This CDR3 is built from 14 residues.

The gene calls are TRBV5-6 and TRBJ2-1; 8 bases align to TRBD1. Germline-derived CDR1 and CDR2 are SGHDT and YYEEEE. This CDR3 has 13 residues. V gave up 2 bases and J gave up 10 bases; unmatched junction bases: 5. CDR3 loop: CASSFWTGKEQFF. Here the CDR3 DNA reads TGTGCCAGCAGCTTCTGGACAGGGAAGGAGCAGTTCTTC.

This clone turned up a few times. The chain joins TRBV5-1 to TRBJ2-3; no reliable D call. This CDR3 spans 15 amino acids. V lost 0 bases and J lost 3, with 11 bases in between. Germline CDR1 SGHRS, CDR2 YFSETQ. As DNA, the CDR3 is TGCGCCAGCAGCTTGGTTTCCCTCTTAACAGATACGCAGTATTTT. As protein: CASSLVSLLTDTQYF.

The CDR3 here is CASSYRTVVNEQFF. DNA of the CDR3: TGTGCCAGCAGCTACCGGACAGTAGTCAATGAGCAGTTCTTC. The chain uses TRBV11-2 and TRBJ2-1, with a weak D call TRBD1 (6 bases). V was cut by 4 bases and J by 6 bases, with 13 bases left in between. Germline V gives CDR1 SGHAT, CDR2 FQNNGV. The CDR3 is made up of 14 amino acids.

The chain carries TRBV7-2 and TRBJ2-3; TRBD2 agrees at 8 bases. The CDR3 has 13 residues. Trimming removed 5 bases from V and 5 bases from J; junction bases left unmatched: 3. Germline CDR1 is SGHTA and CDR2 is FQGNSA. CDR3: CASSPTSGDTQYF. In nucleotides, the CDR3 is TGTGCCAGCAGCCCCACTAGCGGAGATACGCAGTATTTT.

The CDR3 bases are TGTGCCACCAGCAGATCGGCCGGGACTAGCGGGAGGGTAGGTGAGACCCAGTACTTC. Translation gives CATSRSAGTSGRVGETQYF. This chain joins TRBV15 and TRBJ2-5; the match to TRBD2 covers 16 bases. V dropped 2 bases and J dropped 5; count of bases not matched to a gene: 11. The CDR3 is 19 amino acids. CDR1 and CDR2 from the germline V gene are LNHNV and YYDKDF (reference sequence).

The J gene is TRBJ2-1, the V gene TRBV6-6; TRBD2 agrees at 7 bases. V lost 0 bases and J lost 2; bases outside the gene matches: 4. The germline V gene encodes CDR1 MNHNY and CDR2 SVGAGI (reference sequence). The CDR3 has 16 amino acids. The CDR3 coding sequence is TGTGCCAGCAGTTACTCTCTAGCGGCTACCTACAATGAGCAGTTCTTC. This gives the protein CASSYSLAATYNEQFF.

The chain employs TRBV6-6 and TRBJ2-7; D call uncertain. CDR1 is MNHNY and CDR2 is SVGAGI in the germline V gene (reference sequence). V was pared by 0 bases and J by 3 bases, with 6 bases between. The CDR3 contains 13 residues. CDR3 sequence reads: CASSYSENYEQYF. In DNA, the CDR3 is TGTGCCAGCAGTTACTCGGAGAACTACGAGCAGTACTTC.

CDR3 DNA sequence: TGTGCCAGCAGCCGGGACTTACATAGCGCAGATACGCAGTATTTT. Translation gives CASSRDLHSADTQYF. The J gene is TRBJ2-3, the V gene TRBV5-4, with TRBD2 as a possible D gene (6 bases). The germline V gene has CDR1 SGHNT and CDR2 YYREEE (reference sequence). With 4 bases removed from V and 4 bases from J, the gap between germline ends came to 16 bases. The CDR3 extends over 15 amino acids. The variable domain in full, with the rest retrieved from reference TRBV5-4 and TRBJ2-3, is ETGVTQSPTHLIKTRGQQVTLRCSSQSGHNTVSWYQQALGQGPQFIFQYYREEENGRGNFPPRFSGLQFPNYSSELNVNALELDDSALYLCASSRDLHSADTQYFGPGTRLTVL.

The chain uses TRBV7-2 and TRBJ1-3; D gene uncertain. Germline CDR1 and CDR2: SGHTA and FQGNSA. Trimming stripped 5 bases from V and 0 bases from J, with 11 bases between. The CDR3 consists of 15 residues. This CDR3 reads CASSVSMSSGNTIYF. CDR3 DNA: TGTGCCAGCAGCGTTTCCATGAGCTCTGGAAACACCATATATTTT.

A few counts support this clone. The chain has TRBV19 and TRBJ1-1; D gene unclear. CDR3 size: 14 residues. The V and J ends lost 5 bases and 4 bases respectively, with 14 bases between them. Germline V gene sequence: CDR1 LNHDA, CDR2 SQIVND (reference sequence). In nucleotides, the CDR3 is TGTGCCAGTAGTCCCCCCCGGGTCGCCACTGAAGCTTTCTTT. It codes for CASSPPRVATEAFF.

V usage is TRBV6-4 and J usage is TRBJ2-2; maybe TRBD2 (7 bases). There are 14 residues in the CDR3. Trimming shortened V by 10 bases and J by 4 bases, and 16 bases separated the two germline ends. The germline gives CDR1 MRHNA, CDR2 SNTAGT. The CDR3 coding sequence is TGTGCCACCCAAGGGGGGGGCCCCACCGGGGAGCTGTTTTTT. As protein: CATQGGGPTGELFF.

This chain links TRBV15 with TRBJ2-1, with 7 bases lining up with TRBD1. CDR3 length: 13 residues. The V segment lost 3 bases and the J segment 7 bases; nucleotides outside the gene matches: 3. Germline V gene data show CDR1 as LNHNV and CDR2 as YYDKDF (reference sequence). The CDR3 protein is CATSSRGQNEQFF. The CDR3 region has the DNA TGTGCCACCAGCAGCCGGGGACAGAATGAGCAGTTCTTC.

This chain connects TRBV28 to TRBJ2-3, with D possibly matching TRBD1 (6 bases). The V gene lost 8 bases and the J gene lost 2 bases, with 14 bases spanning the gap. The CDR3 consists of 14 residues. Germline V gene sequence: CDR1 MDHEN, CDR2 SYDVKM. The CDR3 reads CASWGRMDTDTQYF. For the CDR3, the DNA is TGTGCCAGCTGGGGGCGCATGGACACAGATACGCAGTATTTT.

The chain combines TRBV10-2 with TRBJ2-2; no clear D gene. CDR1 WSHSY and CDR2 SAAADI come from the germline V gene. V lost 4 bases and J lost 3, with 6 bases in between. The CDR3 extends over 13 amino acids. This chain's CDR3 is CASSVLYTGELFF. CDR3 coding DNA: TGCGCCAGCAGTGTCTTGTACACCGGGGAGCTGTTTTTT.

This chain uses TRBV19 with TRBJ2-4, with D perhaps TRBD2 (6 bases). V was pared by 4 bases and J by 7 bases, with 17 bases between. Germline CDR1 reads LNHDA; CDR2 reads SQIVND (reference sequence). The CDR3 has 15 residues. Here the CDR3 DNA reads TGTGCCAGTAGTAATGCGGGGCCCGCGGGGAACATTCAGTACTTC. Translated, it gives CASSNAGPAGNIQYF. The variable domain in full, completed from reference TRBV19 and TRBJ2-4, reads DGGITQSPKYLFRKEGQNVTLSCEQNLNHDAMYWYRQDPGQGLRLIYYSQIVNDFQKGDIAEGYSVSREKKESFPLTVTSAQKNPTAFYLCASSNAGPAGNIQYFGAGTRLSVL.

This clone was recorded once. The chain uses TRBV4-3 and TRBJ2-7; TRBD1 agrees at 7 bases. Trimming removed 0 bases from V and 3 bases from J; junction bases left unmatched: 5. Germline CDR1 LGHNA, CDR2 YSLEER. This CDR3 has 15 residues. The CDR3 bases are TGCGCCAGCAGCCAAGATAAGGGACAGCGCTACGAGCAGTACTTC. It codes for CASSQDKGQRYEQYF.

The genes are TRBV6-4 and TRBJ2-2; D is unclear. Trimming took off 3 bases at V and 2 bases at J, with 7 bases between the two ends. The V gene's germline CDR1 is MRHNA and CDR2 SNTAGT. This CDR3 comprises 14 residues. The CDR3, as DNA: TGTGCCAGCAGTGAAATGAGAAACACCGGGGAGCTGTTTTTT. It encodes CASSEMRNTGELFF.